The present T cell receptor beta chain was sequenced within a study of cytomegalovirus exposure and HLA in healthy donors. Study summary: Of all 400 or so donors who were genotyped, 75% to 90% belonged to the Caucasian-associated ancestry cluster. Study-level results: Fewer N-insertions (relative to the roughly 730-donor mean) were reportedly seen in an Asian-associated ancestry cluster in a later analysis.

In regard to this clone: Its antigen is unidentified.

60 Vbeta and 13 Jbeta primers were used in PCR. Sequenced by immunoSEQ multiplex PCR; TCRdb stores in-frame clones only, minus some. The table records roughly 180,000 clones, 75% to 85% of them present only once. Per the germline V gene, CDR1 is SGHVS and CDR2 is FQNEAQ. The CDR3 loop spans 15 amino acids. V lost 5 bases, J lost 7 bases, and 19 bases lay in between. This clonotype originated in a female donor in good health and CMV-seronegative. Sequencing was carried out using PBMCs. V and J are TRBV7-8 and TRBJ2-3, with D possibly TRBD2 on 7 matching bases. In nucleotides, the CDR3 is TGTGCCAGCAGCCCCCCGGGGGGCCTAGCTCATACGCAGTATTTT. Protein sequence: CASSPPGGLAHTQYF.